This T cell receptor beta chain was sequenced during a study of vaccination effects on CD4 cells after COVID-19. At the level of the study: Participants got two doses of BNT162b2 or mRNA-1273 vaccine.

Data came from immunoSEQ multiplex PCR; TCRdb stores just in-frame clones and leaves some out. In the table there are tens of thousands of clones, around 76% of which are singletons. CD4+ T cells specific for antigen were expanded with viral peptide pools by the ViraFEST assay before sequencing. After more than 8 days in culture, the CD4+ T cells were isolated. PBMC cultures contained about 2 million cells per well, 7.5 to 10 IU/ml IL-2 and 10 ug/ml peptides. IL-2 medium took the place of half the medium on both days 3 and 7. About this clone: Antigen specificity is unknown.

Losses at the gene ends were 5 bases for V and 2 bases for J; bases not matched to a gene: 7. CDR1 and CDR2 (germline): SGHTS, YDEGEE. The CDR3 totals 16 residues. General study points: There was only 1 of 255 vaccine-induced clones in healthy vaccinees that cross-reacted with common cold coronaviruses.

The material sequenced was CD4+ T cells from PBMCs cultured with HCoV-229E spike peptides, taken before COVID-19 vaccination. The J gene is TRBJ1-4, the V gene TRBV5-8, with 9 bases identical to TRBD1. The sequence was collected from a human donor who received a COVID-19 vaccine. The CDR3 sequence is CASRTGTGLTNEKLFF. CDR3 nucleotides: TGTGCCAGCAGAACCGGGACAGGGCTGACTAATGAAAAACTGTTTTTT.